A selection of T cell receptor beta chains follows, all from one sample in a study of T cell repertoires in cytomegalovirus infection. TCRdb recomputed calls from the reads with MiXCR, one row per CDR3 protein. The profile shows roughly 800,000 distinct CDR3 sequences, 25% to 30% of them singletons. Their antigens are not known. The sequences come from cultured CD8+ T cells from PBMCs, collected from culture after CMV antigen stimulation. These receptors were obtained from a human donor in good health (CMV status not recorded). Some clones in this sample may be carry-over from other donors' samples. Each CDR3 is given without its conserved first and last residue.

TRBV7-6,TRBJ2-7,ASSLMDEQY
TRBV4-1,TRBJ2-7,ASSYDGYGSYEQY
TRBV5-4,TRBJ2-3,ASSLEGAEDTQY
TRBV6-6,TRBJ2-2,ASSQLSGELF
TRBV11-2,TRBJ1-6,ASTLEPRGSPLH
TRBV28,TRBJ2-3,ASSLGQDSRSQY
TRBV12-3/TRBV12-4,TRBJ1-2,ASTPGTPAIYGYT
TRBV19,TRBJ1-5,ASSIFGDSDNQPQH
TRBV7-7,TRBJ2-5,ASSPGTYETQY
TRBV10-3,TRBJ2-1,AISESGQDNEQF
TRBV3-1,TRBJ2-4,ASSLQDGAIAKNIQY
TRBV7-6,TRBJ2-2,ASSLAWGQGGSTGELF
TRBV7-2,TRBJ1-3,ASSLGLGSGNTIY
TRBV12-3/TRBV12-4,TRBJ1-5,ASSPAGQGAAQPQH
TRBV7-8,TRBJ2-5,ASSLNELGRVQETQY
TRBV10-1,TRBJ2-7,ASSHTGDRDHEQY
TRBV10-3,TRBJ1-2,AISESGGNYGYT
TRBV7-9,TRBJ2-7,ASSAPDRGSYEQY
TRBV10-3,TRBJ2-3,AISGTVTSTDTQY
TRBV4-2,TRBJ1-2,ASSQEGVGGYT
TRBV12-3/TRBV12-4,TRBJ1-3,ASSPPELGGNTIY
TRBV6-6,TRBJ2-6,ASRYPLAGASGANVLT
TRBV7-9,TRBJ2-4,ASSLEGRGREDIQY
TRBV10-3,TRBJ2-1,AISDPGGRGGIDEQF
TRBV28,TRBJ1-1,ASSLSVVGTEAF
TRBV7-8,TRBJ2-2,ASSLTATSGGLGTGELF
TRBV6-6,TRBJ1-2,ASSPTGQYYGYT
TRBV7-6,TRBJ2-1,ASSAPPDSLAGGSREQF